This T cell receptor (beta chain) stems from a study of T cells of healthy individuals. Unmatched junction bases numbered 17, after V lost 6 bases and J lost 1 base. This CDR3 has 18 amino acids. Germline V CDR1 and CDR2: DFQATT, SNEGSKA (reference sequence). This clonotype was picked up many times. TCRdb independently ran MiXCR on the 5' RACE reads; one entry per CDR3 protein. This sample has around 90,000 distinct CDR3 sequences, with approximately 4.7% found just once. This chain links TRBV20-1 with TRBJ2-1; 8 nucleotides align to TRBD2. The TCR originated in a female donor in good health. The CDR3 DNA reads as TGCAGTGCCCCGAAGGGTTCGCCCGGGACTAGGTCCTACAATGAGCAGTTCTTC. Its translation is CSAPKGSPGTRSYNEQFF.